One sample yielded the 9 T cell receptor beta chains listed below, sequenced in a study of chemoradiotherapy in HPV16-positive cancers. The protocol was immunoSEQ multiplex PCR, while the TCRdb copy is restricted to in-frame clones and leaves out a portion. The profile shows approximately 12,000 clones, approximately 78% of them singletons. The sample was taken from a patient who underwent chemoradiotherapy. The receptors were gathered from a human donor with HPV-associated anogenital cancer.

V and J are TRBV10-3 and TRBJ2-3, with no clear D. This CDR3 has 14 residues. Germline-derived CDR1 and CDR2 are ENHRY and SYGVKD. V lost 7 bases and J lost 6, with 17 bases in between. Here the CDR3 DNA reads TGTGCCATCAAGGCGTCTAATGGTGATGATACGCAGTATTTT. Its protein is CAIKASNGDDTQYF.

The CDR3 region has the DNA TGTGCCTACCAAGCCCTTGATGAAAAACTGTTTTTT. It encodes CAYQALDEKLFF. The V and J genes are TRBV30 and TRBJ1-4; the D is unclear. V lost 7 bases and J lost 6, with 12 bases in between. The germline V gene encodes CDR1 GTSNPN and CDR2 SVGIG (reference sequence). This CDR3 contains 12 residues.

This clone has more than one count but fewer than ten. V gene TRBV10-3 combines with J gene TRBJ1-1, with D hard to call. CDR3 length: 13 amino acids. Germline CDR1 is ENHRY and CDR2 is SYGVKD. Deletions cut 6 bases from V and 0 bases from J, with 8 bases between. The CDR3 DNA is TGTGCCATCAGGATAACAGTGAACACTGAAGCTTTCTTT. Translating it yields CAIRITVNTEAFF.

The chain recombines TRBV7-6 with TRBJ2-1; 9 bases fit TRBD2. CDR3 length: 17 residues. Germline CDR1 and CDR2: SGHVS and FNYEAQ. J was trimmed by 4 bases and V by 0 bases; bases with no gene match: 7. The CDR3 coding sequence is TGTGCCAGCAGCTTAGCGCTTTTGGCGGGGGGGTACAATGAGCAGTTCTTC. Amino acid sequence: CASSLALLAGGYNEQFF.

The gene calls are TRBV9 and TRBJ2-7, with 7 nucleotides matching TRBD1. Germline assignment: CDR1 SGDLS and CDR2 YYNGEE. V lost 4 bases and J lost 2; bases outside the gene matches: 6. This CDR3 spans 14 amino acids. The CDR3 sequence is CASSPRDSTYEQYF. Here the CDR3 DNA reads TGTGCCAGCAGCCCCCGGGACAGTACCTACGAGCAGTACTTC.

The chain recombines TRBV7-9 with TRBJ2-4; 8 bases fit TRBD1. CDR3 length: 17 amino acids. Germline CDR1 and CDR2: SEHNR and FQNEAQ (reference sequence). The V and J ends lost 3 bases and 3 bases, in that order; junction bases with no gene match: 10. CDR3 loop: CASSFGRGRRVKNIQYF. The CDR3, as DNA: TGTGCCAGCAGCTTTGGCAGGGGGCGCAGGGTCAAAAACATTCAGTACTTC.

This clone appeared a single time. The chain joins TRBV15 to TRBJ2-2, with D hard to call. V was shortened by 0 bases and J by 5 bases, with 10 bases between the two germline ends. CDR1 and CDR2 from the germline V gene are LNHNV and YYDKDF (reference sequence). The CDR3 spans 15 residues. CDR3 amino acids: CATSRDNMRTGELFF. The CDR3 nucleotides are TGTGCCACCAGCAGAGATAATATGAGAACCGGGGAGCTGTTTTTT.

This clone ranks as large (0.1 to 1%). The chain combines TRBV6-1 with TRBJ1-5, with a possible D match to TRBD1 (5 bases). With 3 bases removed from V and 7 bases from J, the gap between germline ends came to 16 bases. CDR3 size: 15 residues. CDR1 is MNHNS and CDR2 is SASEGT in the germline V gene. CDR3 sequence (DNA): TGTGCCAGCAGTGAGGGGGTGGGGGGTGAGCAGCCCCAGCATTTT. It yields the protein CASSEGVGGEQPQHF.

This chain joins TRBV9 and TRBJ1-6, with D perhaps TRBD1 (6 bases). The germline V and J ends were trimmed by 0 bases and 2 bases, with 9 bases remaining between them. The CDR3 covers 16 residues. Germline-derived CDR1 and CDR2 are SGDLS and YYNGEE. The CDR3 nucleotides read TGTGCCAGCAGCGTAGCCAACAGGGCCTATAATTCACCCCTCCACTTT. Translating gives CASSVANRAYNSPLHF. The full variable domain, its missing parts supplied by reference TRBV9 and TRBJ1-6, is DSGVTQTPKHLITATGQRVTLRCSPRSGDLSVYWYQQSLDQGLQFLIQYYNGEERAKGNILERFSAQQFPDLHSELNLSSLELGDSALYFCASSVANRAYNSPLHFGNGTRLTVT.